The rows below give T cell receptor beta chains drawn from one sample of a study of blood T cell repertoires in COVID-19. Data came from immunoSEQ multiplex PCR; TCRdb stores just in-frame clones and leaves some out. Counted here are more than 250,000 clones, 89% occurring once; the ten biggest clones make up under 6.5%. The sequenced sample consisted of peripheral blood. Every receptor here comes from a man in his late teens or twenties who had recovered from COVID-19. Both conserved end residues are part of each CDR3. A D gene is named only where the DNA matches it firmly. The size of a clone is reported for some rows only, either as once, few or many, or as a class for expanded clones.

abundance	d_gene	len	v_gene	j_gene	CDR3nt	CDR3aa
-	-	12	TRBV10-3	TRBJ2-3	TGTGCCATCAGTGAGGGAGGAGATACGCAGTATTTT	CAISEGGDTQYF
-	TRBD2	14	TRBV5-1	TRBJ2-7	TGCGCCAGCAGCTTGTTACGGGGGGGCTACGAGCAGTACTTC	CASSLLRGGYEQYF
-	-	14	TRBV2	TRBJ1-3	TGTGCCAGCACACTATGGGGGGCTGGAAACACCATATATTTT	CASTLWGAGNTIYF
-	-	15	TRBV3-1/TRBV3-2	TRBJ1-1	TGTGCCAGCAGCCAAGGGTCCAGCGTATACACTGAAGCTTTCTTT	CASSQGSSVYTEAFF
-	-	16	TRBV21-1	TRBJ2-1	TGTGCCAGCATGATACAACCGGGACTCCCGGACAATGAGCAGTTCTTC	CASMIQPGLPDNEQFF
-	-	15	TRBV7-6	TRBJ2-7	TGTGCCAGCAGCTTAGGAGGGAAGGGGGCCTACGAGCAGTACTTC	CASSLGGKGAYEQYF
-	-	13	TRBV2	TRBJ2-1	TGTGCCTTGCGGGAAGGGGCCTACAATGAGCAGTTCTTC	CALREGAYNEQFF
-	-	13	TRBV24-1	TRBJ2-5	TGTGCCACCAGTGACAGGGGCGGGGAGACCCAGTACTTC	CATSDRGGETQYF
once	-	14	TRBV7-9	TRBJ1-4	TGTGCCAGCAGCTTTGGGGGGTCCTATGAAAAACTGTTTTTT	CASSFGGSYEKLFF
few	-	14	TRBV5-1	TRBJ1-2	TGCGCCAGCAGCTTGGGTGACTTTACGGGGGGCTACACCTTC	CASSLGDFTGGYTF
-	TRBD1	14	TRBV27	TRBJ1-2	TGTGCCAGCAGAACCGACAGGGAGGTCTATGGCTACACCTTC	CASRTDREVYGYTF
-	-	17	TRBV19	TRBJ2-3	TGTGCCAGTAGTATAGATTCCTTTTGGACAGGCACAGATACGCAGTATTTT	CASSIDSFWTGTDTQYF
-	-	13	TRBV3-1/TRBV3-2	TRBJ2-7	TGTGCCAGCAGCCAAGGCGGGGCCCTAGAGCAGTACTTC	CASSQGGALEQYF
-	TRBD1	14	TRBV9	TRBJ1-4	TGTGCCAGCAGTCCGACAGGGGGTAATGAAAAACTGTTTTTT	CASSPTGGNEKLFF
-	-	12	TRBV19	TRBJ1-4	TGTGCCAGTAGCCCGAGGAGTGAAAAACTGTTTTTT	CASSPRSEKLFF
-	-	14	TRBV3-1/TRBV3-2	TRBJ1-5	TGTGCCAGCAGCCAAGGGGGGGGGAATCAGCCCCAGCATTTT	CASSQGGGNQPQHF
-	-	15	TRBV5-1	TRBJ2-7	TGCGCCAGCAGCTTGGGGGCAGGGCTATCCTACGAGCAGTACTTC	CASSLGAGLSYEQYF
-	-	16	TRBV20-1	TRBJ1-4	TGCAGTGCTAGTGGTCCAGGGCGATCAACTAATGAAAAACTGTTTTTT	CSASGPGRSTNEKLFF
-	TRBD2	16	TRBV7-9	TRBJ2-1	TGTGCCAGCAGCTTCCGCCTAGCGGGGCAGTACAATGAGCAGTTCTTC	CASSFRLAGQYNEQFF
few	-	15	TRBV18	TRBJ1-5	TGTGCCAGCTCACCCCCGGGTCTAGGCAATCAGCCCCAGCATTTT	CASSPPGLGNQPQHF
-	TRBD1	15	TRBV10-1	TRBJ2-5	TGCGCCAGCAGTGAGTCGAGAGACAGGGGAGAGACCCAGTACTTC	CASSESRDRGETQYF
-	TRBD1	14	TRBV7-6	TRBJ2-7	TGTGCCAGCAGCTTCTCAGGGGGTCTGGAGGAGCAGTACTTC	CASSFSGGLEEQYF
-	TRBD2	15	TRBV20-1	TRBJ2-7	TGCAGTGCTAGTGAGGCCATAGCGGGAGTCAACGAGCAGTACTTC	CSASEAIAGVNEQYF
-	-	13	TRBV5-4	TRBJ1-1	TGTGCCAGCAGCGCCGACCGGGGTACTCAAGCTTTCTTT	CASSADRGTQAFF
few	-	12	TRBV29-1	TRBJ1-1	TGCAGCGCATGGGGGGTGAACACTGAAGCTTTCTTT	CSAWGVNTEAFF
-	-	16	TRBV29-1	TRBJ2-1	TGCAGCGTTGGAACTTCCAGGGCCAGCTCCTACAATGAGCAGTTCTTC	CSVGTSRASSYNEQFF
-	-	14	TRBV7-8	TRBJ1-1	TGTGCCAGCACCATGGGGGGGCGGTGGACTGAAGCTTTCTTT	CASTMGGRWTEAFF
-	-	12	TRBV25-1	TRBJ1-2	TGTGCCAGCGGCACCAGGGCGGAGGGCTACACCTTC	CASGTRAEGYTF
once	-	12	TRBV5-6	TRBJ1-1	TGTGCCAGCAGCTCCGGTCACACTGAAGCTTTCTTT	CASSSGHTEAFF
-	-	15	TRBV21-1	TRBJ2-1	TGTGCCAGCAGTAACTTAGCGGGAGGTAACAATGAGCAGTTCTTC	CASSNLAGGNNEQFF
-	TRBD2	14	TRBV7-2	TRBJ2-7	TGTGCCAGCAGCATGGGACTAGCGGGAGTGGAGCAGTACTTC	CASSMGLAGVEQYF
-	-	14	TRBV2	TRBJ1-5	TGTGCCAGCAGTACAGTCAGGGGTAATCAGCCCCAGCATTTT	CASSTVRGNQPQHF
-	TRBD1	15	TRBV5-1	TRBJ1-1	TGCGCCAGCAGCTTGGGAGGGACAGGGAACACTGAAGCTTTCTTT	CASSLGGTGNTEAFF
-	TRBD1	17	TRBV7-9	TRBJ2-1	TGTGCCAGCAGCTCTCGCGGGACAGGTAGGACCTACAATGAGCAGTTCTTC	CASSSRGTGRTYNEQFF
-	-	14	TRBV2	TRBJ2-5	TGTGCCAGCAGTGAAGCGTCGCGCCAAGAGACCCAGTACTTC	CASSEASRQETQYF
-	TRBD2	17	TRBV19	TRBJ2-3	TGTGCCAGTATGCTGTCGGATACGGGGGGACGCACAGATACGCAGTATTTT	CASMLSDTGGRTDTQYF
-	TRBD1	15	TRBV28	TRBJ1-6	TGTGCCAGCAGTCAGGACAGGGAGGACAATTCACCCCTCCACTTT	CASSQDREDNSPLHF
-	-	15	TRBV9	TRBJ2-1	TGTGCCAGCAGCGTAGGGGGAGGCGACTACAATGAGCAGTTCTTC	CASSVGGGDYNEQFF
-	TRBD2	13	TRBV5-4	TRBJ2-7	TGTGCCAGCAGGGGGGGGTTTTCCTACGAGCAGTACTTC	CASRGGFSYEQYF
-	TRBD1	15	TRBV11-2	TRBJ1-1	TGTGCCAGCAGCGAGCCGACAGGGGGGGTGACTGAAGCTTTCTTT	CASSEPTGGVTEAFF
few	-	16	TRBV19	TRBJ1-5	TGTGCCAGTACAGGAGGGGCAGGGATGGTGAATCAGCCCCAGCATTTT	CASTGGAGMVNQPQHF
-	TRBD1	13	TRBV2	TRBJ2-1	TGTGCCAGCAGCGGGACAGAATACAATGAGCAGTTCTTC	CASSGTEYNEQFF
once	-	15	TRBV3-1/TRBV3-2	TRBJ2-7	TGTGCCAGCAGCCAATTGGGGGACAAACAATACGAGCAGTACTTC	CASSQLGDKQYEQYF
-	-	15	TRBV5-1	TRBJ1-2	TGCGCCAGCAGCTTGGATGGGGGCCCTGAGCGTGGCTACACCTTC	CASSLDGGPERGYTF
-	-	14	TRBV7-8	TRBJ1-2	TGTGCCAGCAGCTTAATCCCAGGGGAGTATGGCTACACCTTC	CASSLIPGEYGYTF